This T cell receptor (beta chain) was sequenced in a study of cytomegalovirus exposure and HLA in healthy donors. Looked up from germline, CDR1 is SGHRS and CDR2 is YFSETQ. Germline trimming cut 0 bases from V and 0 bases from J; bases unmatched to any gene: 4. CDR3 length equals 16 residues. 13 Jbeta primers and 60 Vbeta primers were used for the PCR. Clones were read by immunoSEQ multiplex PCR, and TCRdb kept only the in-frame ones, dropping some. The sample lists about 130,000 clones, about 10% occurring once. The chain uses TRBV5-1 and TRBJ2-3; 7 positions match TRBD2. The sequence was obtained from a woman under 30 in good health and CMV-seropositive. What was sequenced was PBMCs. DNA for the CDR3: TGCGCCAGCAGCTTGGAATTGCGGGGGAGCACAGATACGCAGTATTTT. It yields the protein CASSLELRGSTDTQYF.